This T cell receptor beta chain was sequenced during a study of blood T cells in healthy people across ages. The CDR3 loop spans 13 amino acids. It was with a sample-barcoded 5' primer and a J-beta primer mix that a second PCR of about 6 to 12 cycles was run. TCRdb re-called the 5' RACE reads through MiXCR, storing one row per CDR3 protein. Among fewer than 800,000 distinct CDR3 sequences listed, about 32% were seen once. Individuals who donated were healthy Caucasians from Russia aged roughly 6 to 90. The specimen was blood. This receptor was taken from an elderly woman in good health. The genes are TRBV12-3 or TRBV12-4 and TRBJ2-5, with 8 positions matching TRBD2. The assigned J gene may be wrong: the sequence end matches TRBJ2-7 better. The CDR3 here is CATGREGLYEQYF. As DNA, the CDR3 is TGTGCCACTGGCCGGGAGGGCCTTTACGAGCAGTACTTC.